This T cell receptor (beta chain) was captured in a study of beta chain features in type 1 diabetes. Sorting based on CD45RO/CCR7/CD25/CD127/CD95/CD27 separated CD4+ naive, central memory, regulatory and stem cell-like memory cells. Sorted cells reached over 95% purity in every population. The investigators reverse transcribed all of the isolated RNA, so they sequenced expressed TCRB transcripts. Libraries were prepared by immunoSEQ multiplex PCR; TCRdb keeps only in-frame clonotypes and omits some of them. Of around 310,000 clones in the sample, more than 9.5% were seen once. A few counts support this clone. V dropped 2 bases and J dropped 1 base, with 8 bases sitting between them. This CDR3 contains 14 residues. CDR1 and CDR2 from the germline V gene are LGHNA and YSLEER.

The source is a woman aged 25 to 45 in good health. Input material: naive CD4+ T cells from blood. The rearrangement links TRBV4-3 to TRBJ1-1; D is perhaps TRBD1 (6 bases). The CDR3 nucleotides read TGCGCCAGCAGCCAAACAGGGCAGAACACTGAAGCTTTCTTT. Protein: CASSQTGQNTEAFF.